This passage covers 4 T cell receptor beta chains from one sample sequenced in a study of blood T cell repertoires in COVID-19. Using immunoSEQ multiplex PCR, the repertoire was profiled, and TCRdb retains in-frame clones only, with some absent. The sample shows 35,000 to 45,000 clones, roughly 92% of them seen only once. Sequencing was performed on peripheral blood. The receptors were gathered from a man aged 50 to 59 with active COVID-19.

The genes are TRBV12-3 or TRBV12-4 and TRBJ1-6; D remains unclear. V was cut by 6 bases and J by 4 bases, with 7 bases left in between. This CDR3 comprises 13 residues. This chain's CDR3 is CASSPGYNSPLHF. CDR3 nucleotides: TGTGCCAGCAGCCCCGGTTATAATTCACCCCTCCACTTT.

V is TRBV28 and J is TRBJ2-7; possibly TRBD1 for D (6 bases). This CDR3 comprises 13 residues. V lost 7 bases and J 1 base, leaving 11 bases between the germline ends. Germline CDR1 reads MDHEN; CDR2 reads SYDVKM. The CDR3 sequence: CASISTGSYEQYF. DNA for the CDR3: TGTGCCAGCATCAGTACAGGGTCCTACGAGCAGTACTTC. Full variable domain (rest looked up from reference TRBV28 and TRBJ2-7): DVKVTQSSRYLVKRTGEKVFLECVQDMDHENMFWYRQDPGLGLRLIYFSYDVKMKEKGDIPEGYSVSREKKERFSLILESASTNQTSMYLCASISTGSYEQYFGPGTRLTVT.

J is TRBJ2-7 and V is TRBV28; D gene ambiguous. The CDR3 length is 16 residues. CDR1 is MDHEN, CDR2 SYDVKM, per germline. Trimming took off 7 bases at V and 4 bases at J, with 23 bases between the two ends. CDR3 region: CASNSPGGLAAYEQYF. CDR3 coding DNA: TGTGCCAGCAACTCACCCGGCGGCTTAGCCGCTTACGAGCAGTACTTC.

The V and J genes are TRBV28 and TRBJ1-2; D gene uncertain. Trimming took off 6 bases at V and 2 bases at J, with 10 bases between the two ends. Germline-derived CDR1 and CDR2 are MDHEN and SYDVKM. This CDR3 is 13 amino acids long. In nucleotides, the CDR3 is TGTGCCAGCAGCCCCCCGGGGAACTATGGCTACACCTTC. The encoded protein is CASSPPGNYGYTF.